The clone carrying this T cell receptor beta chain is a singleton in its sample. The antigen remains undetermined. Assay: immunoSEQ multiplex PCR; the TCRdb copy retains only in-frame clones and omits some. The repertoire consists of approximately 84,000 clones, with 80% to 90% occurring once and the leading ten covering just under 2%. Trimming took 4 bases from V and 4 from J; bases not matched to a gene: 11. The CDR3 runs 17 residues. Germline CDR1 reads MNHNS; CDR2 reads SASEGT. This sample is part of a study of OX40 agonist ivuxolimab in advanced cancers. Overall study: Subjects had a mean age of roughly 60 years, with a range of roughly 20 to 79; more than 70% were male.

Patients had blood sampled at baseline and again on cycle 4 day 1 and cycle 7 day 1. Study-wide findings and caveats: Certain nonresponders additionally had low normalized T-cell clonal expansion.

The clonotype comes from an adult with an advanced solid tumor such as melanoma, head and neck, liver or kidney cancer. The chain is built from TRBV6-1 and TRBJ1-4; 8 bases are a match to TRBD1. The material was CD4+ or CD8+ T cells sorted from blood, obtained in a trial of the OX40 agonist ivuxolimab. CDR3 region: CASSGRQGREGNEKLFF. The CDR3 nucleotides are TGTGCCAGCAGTGGACGACAGGGGAGGGAGGGTAATGAAAAACTGTTTTTT.